This T cell receptor beta chain was sequenced for a study of PD-1 blockade in classical Hodgkin lymphoma. On this clone: Its antigen is not identified.

Every single patient, without exception, relapsed after autologous stem cell transplantation, and brentuximab vedotin exposure varied. Some clones are missing from TCRdb's copy, which holds only in-frame ones; the method was immunoSEQ multiplex PCR. Among 10,000 to 15,000 clones, around 85% were seen once, and the ten largest hold about 25%. General study points: Reasons behind the repertoire differences stay unclear, perhaps disease activity or earlier therapy.

CDR3 length equals 14 residues. CDR1 and CDR2 (germline): MGHRA, YSYEKL. With 4 bases clipped from V and 5 bases from J, the junction kept 5 bases outside the gene matches. The sequence was obtained from a human donor with classical Hodgkin lymphoma. The J gene is TRBJ1-2, the V gene TRBV4-1; 9 positions match TRBD1. Specimen: peripheral blood mononuclear cells (PBMCs), collected at baseline. CDR3 region: CASSPGTGTYGYTF. In DNA form, the CDR3 reads TGCGCCAGCAGCCCCGGGACAGGGACTTATGGCTACACCTTC.